Presented here are 23 T cell receptor beta chains from one specimen sequenced in a study of T cell responses to AZD1222 COVID-19 vaccine. Assay used: immunoSEQ multiplex PCR; TCRdb lists only in-frame clones, some missing. The sample lists 200,000 or so clones, approximately 93% occurring once. Here the sequenced sample was peripheral blood, taken 28 days after the second AZD1222 dose. The receptors were gathered from an adult who received the AZD1222 COVID-19 vaccine.

Only one count was recorded for this clone. The rearrangement uses TRBV11-3 and TRBJ2-3, with D possibly matching TRBD1 (6 bases). V was trimmed by 3 bases and J by 6 bases, leaving 10 bases between them. The germline gives CDR1 SGHNT, CDR2 YENEEA. This CDR3 has 13 amino acids. CDR3 DNA sequence: TGTGCCAGCAGCTTTAAGGGGGTGGATACGCAGTATTTT. Amino acids: CASSFKGVDTQYF.

This sequence joins TRBV28 and TRBJ2-3; D uncertain. Trimming took off 8 bases at V and 4 bases at J, with 19 bases between the two ends. The germline V gene has CDR1 MDHEN and CDR2 SYDVKM. There are 15 residues in the CDR3. The CDR3 DNA sequence: TGTGCCAGCCAGGAAGGCTCCGTTGGGCCAGATACGCAGTATTTT. Translated: CASQEGSVGPDTQYF. The variable domain in full, with the rest retrieved from reference TRBV28 and TRBJ2-3, is DVKVTQSSRYLVKRTGEKVFLECVQDMDHENMFWYRQDPGLGLRLIYFSYDVKMKEKGDIPEGYSVSREKKERFSLILESASTNQTSMYLCASQEGSVGPDTQYFGPGTRLTVL.

The chain carries TRBV18 and TRBJ1-5; TRBD1 might be the D (5 bases). Per germline, CDR1 KGHSH and CDR2 LQKENI. The CDR3 loop spans 14 amino acids. Trimming pared 4 bases from V and 8 bases from J, leaving 15 bases between. CDR3 sequence reads: CASSLSGLREPQHF. The CDR3 region has the DNA TGTGCCAGCTCACTGTCGGGGCTAAGGGAGCCCCAGCATTTT.

V is TRBV7-8 and J is TRBJ2-1, with 8 bases identical to TRBD2. Germline loops: CDR1 SGHVS, CDR2 FQNEAQ. CDR3 length: 15 amino acids. With V trimmed by 1 base and J by 6 bases, 5 bases remained unmatched. CDR3 amino acids: CASSLGGGPPNEQFF. DNA for the CDR3: TGTGCCAGCAGCTTAGGCGGGGGGCCCCCCAATGAGCAGTTCTTC.

This chain links TRBV6-1 with TRBJ2-7; 8 bases are a match to TRBD1. The CDR3 consists of 14 residues. Germline V gives CDR1 MNHNS, CDR2 SASEGT. V dropped 11 bases and J dropped 7; count of bases not matched to a gene: 16. The DNA of the CDR3 is TGTGCCGCTCTCCCCGGACAGGGAGTGAGAGAGCAGTACTTC. It codes for CAALPGQGVREQYF.

J is TRBJ2-7 and V is TRBV19; 9 bases are shared with TRBD1. Unmatched junction bases numbered 6, after V lost 7 bases and J lost 5 bases. This CDR3 is 13 amino acids long. CDR1 and CDR2 from the germline V gene are LNHDA and SQIVND (reference sequence). The CDR3 sequence is CASKGTGSDEQYF. The CDR3 nucleotides are TGTGCCAGTAAGGGGACAGGGAGCGACGAGCAGTACTTC.

The rearrangement joins TRBV5-8 to TRBJ1-2; weak D call: TRBD1 (5 bases). V lost 6 bases to trimming and J lost 6 bases, with 24 bases between them. CDR3 length equals 16 residues. CDR1 and CDR2 from the germline V gene are SGHTS and YDEGEE. The CDR3 bases are TGTGCCAGCATCCCCTTCCCCACACAGGATGGAAATGGCTACACCTTC. It codes for CASIPFPTQDGNGYTF.

This sequence joins TRBV19 and TRBJ2-1, with TRBD1 identical over 8 bases. V shed 1 base and J 6 bases; nucleotides not matched to a gene: 5. The CDR3 consists of 15 residues. Per the germline V gene, CDR1 is LNHDA and CDR2 is SQIVND (reference sequence). The CDR3 DNA sequence: TGTGCCAGTAGTATAGTGGACAGGGTCTCCAATGAGCAGTTCTTC. Amino acids: CASSIVDRVSNEQFF.

This clone showed up just once. The CDR3 loop reads CASSVQYNEQFF. The CDR3 DNA sequence: TGCGCCAGCAGCGTACAGTACAATGAGCAGTTCTTC. This sequence joins TRBV5-1 and TRBJ2-1; no firm D call. Germline CDR1 and CDR2: SGHRS and YFSETQ. V dropped 4 bases and J dropped 4 bases, with 6 bases sitting between them. The CDR3 runs 12 residues.

This rearrangement joins TRBV7-9 to TRBJ1-1; 9 bases map to TRBD1. CDR1 and CDR2 from the germline V gene are SEHNR and FQNEAQ (reference sequence). V lost 6 bases, J lost 3 bases, and 8 bases stayed unmatched. The length of the CDR3 is 15 residues. In DNA form, the CDR3 reads TGTGCCAGCAGTTACCCGGGACAGGGAGACACTGAAGCTTTCTTT. It codes for CASSYPGQGDTEAFF. Supplemented by reference TRBV7-9 and TRBJ1-1, the full variable domain reads DTGVSQNPRHKITKRGQNVTFRCDPISEHNRLYWYRQTLGQGPEFLTYFQNEAQLEKSRLLSDRFSAERPKGSFSTLEIQRTEQGDSAMYLCASSYPGQGDTEAFFGQGTRLTVV.

The chain employs TRBV5-1 and TRBJ2-1; D may correspond to TRBD1 or TRBD2 (5 bases each). The CDR3 loop spans 11 amino acids. Germline loops: CDR1 SGHRS, CDR2 YFSETQ. The germline V and J ends were trimmed by 4 bases and 8 bases, with 7 bases remaining between them. The CDR3 coding sequence is TGCGCCAGCAGCAGGGGAGATGAGCAGTTCTTC. Encoded protein: CASSRGDEQFF.

This clone was detected only a few times. This chain links TRBV28 with TRBJ1-5, with 7 bases that match TRBD1. Germline V gene sequence: CDR1 MDHEN, CDR2 SYDVKM. This CDR3 has 11 residues. After removal of 4 bases from V and 9 bases from J, the junction contained 0 bases not matched to a gene. The CDR3: CASSYRGPQHF. Here the CDR3 DNA reads TGTGCCAGCAGTTACAGGGGGCCCCAGCATTTT.

The chain is built from TRBV5-1 and TRBJ1-5; D not resolved. This CDR3 has 17 amino acids. The ends were cut back, 0 bases at V and 2 bases at J, with 15 bases in the middle. CDR1 SGHRS and CDR2 YFSETQ come from the germline V gene. The CDR3 sequence: CASSLGTWDGGNQPQHF. The CDR3 DNA reads TGCGCCAGCAGCTTGGGCACCTGGGATGGGGGCAATCAGCCCCAGCATTTT.

V gene TRBV25-1 combines with J gene TRBJ2-3; D ambiguous. The CDR3 extends over 14 amino acids. Per the germline V gene, CDR1 is MGHDK and CDR2 is SYGVNS. The V gene lost 2 bases and the J gene lost 9 bases, with 15 bases spanning the gap. In DNA, the CDR3 is TGTGCCAGCAGTGAACGGGTCTCTGGATGGACGCAGTATTTT. Protein: CASSERVSGWTQYF.

The chain recombines TRBV18 with TRBJ1-1; D is ambiguous. Germline loops: CDR1 KGHSH, CDR2 LQKENI. There are 14 residues in the CDR3. V lost 3 bases, J lost 11 bases, and 19 bases lay in between. For the CDR3, the DNA is TGTGCCAGCTCACCCACGGACGGGATAAGGTGGGCTTTCTTT. Protein: CASSPTDGIRWAFF.

The chain combines TRBV15 with TRBJ1-5, with TRBD1 as a possible D gene (5 bases). This CDR3 is built from 13 residues. V lost 5 bases and J lost 7, with 12 bases in between. Germline V gene data show CDR1 as LNHNV and CDR2 as YYDKDF (reference sequence). The chain's CDR3 is CATSPRRGQPQHF. The DNA for the CDR3 is TGTGCCACCAGCCCGCGGAGGGGCCAGCCCCAGCATTTT.

The gene calls are TRBV5-1 and TRBJ2-5; 11 positions match TRBD2. After removal of 0 bases from V and 2 bases from J, the junction contained 15 bases not matched to a gene. There are 20 residues in the CDR3. CDR1 is SGHRS, CDR2 YFSETQ, per germline. CDR3 sequence (DNA): TGCGCCAGCAGCTTGGTGCTAGCGGGGGGCCGGAGGGGGACACAAGAGACCCAGTACTTC. Translating gives CASSLVLAGGRRGTQETQYF.

The chain employs TRBV9 and TRBJ2-1; TRBD2 agrees at 10 bases. After removal of 4 bases from V and 4 bases from J, the junction contained 5 bases not matched to a gene. This CDR3 spans 15 amino acids. Germline V lookup: CDR1 SGDLS, CDR2 YYNGEE. CDR3 DNA sequence: TGTGCCAGCAGCCCGAGCGGGGGGGATTACAATGAGCAGTTCTTC. Translation gives CASSPSGGDYNEQFF. The full variable domain, in which reference TRBV9 and TRBJ2-1 provide the parts outside the CDR3, is DSGVTQTPKHLITATGQRVTLRCSPRSGDLSVYWYQQSLDQGLQFLIQYYNGEERAKGNILERFSAQQFPDLHSELNLSSLELGDSALYFCASSPSGGDYNEQFFGPGTRLTVL.

V gene TRBV13 combines with J gene TRBJ2-3; 7 nucleotides align to TRBD2. In germline, CDR1 is PRHDT, CDR2 FYEKMQ (reference sequence). The CDR3 has 13 amino acids. V shed 5 bases, J shed 8 bases, and the junction held 7 bases outside the gene matches. For the CDR3, the DNA is TGTGCCAGCAGCCCCCTCTCGGGGGGTACGCAGTATTTT. Its translation is CASSPLSGGTQYF.

The V and J genes are TRBV19 and TRBJ2-7, with a tentative D call TRBD1 (6 bases). V was cut by 4 bases and J by 2 bases, with 9 bases left in between. The germline V gene encodes CDR1 LNHDA and CDR2 SQIVND (reference sequence). The CDR3 contains 13 residues. The CDR3 loop is CASSNRATYEQYF. The CDR3 bases are TGTGCCAGTAGTAACAGGGCGACCTACGAGCAGTACTTC.

The chain links TRBV4-2 to TRBJ2-5; D is unresolved. Deletions cut 4 bases from V and 1 base from J, with 7 bases between. CDR3 length: 13 residues. Per germline, CDR1 LGHNA and CDR2 YNFKEQ. CDR3 region: CASSLALQETQYF. The CDR3 region has the DNA TGTGCCAGCAGCCTGGCCCTCCAAGAGACCCAGTACTTC.

The chain recombines TRBV9 with TRBJ1-1; 11 positions agree with TRBD1. V shed 4 bases, J shed 1 base, and the junction held 6 bases outside the gene matches. The CDR3 is 16 amino acids. Germline CDR1 is SGDLS and CDR2 is YYNGEE. The CDR3 is CASSRRTGGRNTEAFF. The CDR3 DNA sequence: TGTGCCAGCAGCCGACGGACAGGGGGCAGGAACACTGAAGCTTTCTTT.

On this clone itself: This CDR3 is also generated by other DNA sequences in the sample. The chain has TRBV12-3 or TRBV12-4 and TRBJ1-3, with D hard to call. This CDR3 is 13 amino acids long. V gave up 6 bases and J gave up 0 bases, with 6 bases separating them. CDR3 in DNA: TGTGCCAGCAGGCGAAGCTCTGGAAACACCATATATTTT. Translating it yields CASRRSSGNTIYF.